These 6 T cell receptor beta chains were sequenced from one sample in a study of human T cells and chemical hapten exposure. The time point was: patch test 1, 2 weeks after DPC sensitization. Treatment described: therapeutic diphenylcyclopropenone sensitization with weekly scalp DPC. In TCRdb, the RACE reads were re-called with MiXCR into one record per CDR3 protein. Seen here are 65,000 to 95,000 distinct CDR3 sequences, about an eighth observed once, and the top ten hold roughly 3.6%. The sequenced sample was whole blood, obtained in connection with sensitization to the hapten diphenylcyclopropenone (DPC). Source of these receptors: a woman aged 55-70 years with alopecia areata. Some clones in this sample may be carry-over from other donors' samples.

The chain links TRBV5-4 to TRBJ1-4, with D possibly being TRBD1 (5 bases). The CDR3 is 16 amino acids. V lost 0 bases, J lost 8 bases, and 17 bases lay in between. Germline CDR1 SGHNT, CDR2 YYREEE (reference sequence). The CDR3 sequence is CASSLEGGAAEEKLFF. The DNA of the CDR3 is TGTGCCAGCAGCTTGGAGGGAGGGGCGGCAGAGGAAAAACTGTTTTTT. The whole variable domain, filled in from reference TRBV5-4 and TRBJ1-4, reads ETGVTQSPTHLIKTRGQQVTLRCSSQSGHNTVSWYQQALGQGPQFIFQYYREEENGRGNFPPRFSGLQFPNYSSELNVNALELDDSALYLCASSLEGGAAEEKLFFGSGTQLSVL.

At least ten counts were recorded for this clonotype. The genes are TRBV20-1 and TRBJ2-2; maybe TRBD2 (5 bases). Trimming left V 4 bases short and J 0 bases short, with 15 bases between. Looked up from germline, CDR1 is DFQATT and CDR2 is SNEGSKA (reference sequence). The length of the CDR3 is 16 residues. CDR3 protein: CSAKDLNGANTGELFF. In DNA, the CDR3 is TGCAGTGCTAAAGACTTAAACGGGGCGAACACCGGGGAGCTGTTTTTT.

This clonotype was detected ten times or more. The gene calls are TRBV20-1 and TRBJ1-3; weak D call: TRBD1 (5 bases). Trimming took off 0 bases at V and 0 bases at J, with 12 bases between the two ends. CDR1 and CDR2 (germline): DFQATT, SNEGSKA (reference sequence). CDR3 length equals 16 residues. The chain's CDR3 is CSARDFGANSGNTIYF. In DNA, the CDR3 is TGCAGTGCTAGAGATTTTGGGGCCAACTCTGGAAACACCATATATTTT.

This clonotype occurred a few times. The V gene is TRBV29-1, the J gene TRBJ1-1; 7 bases fit TRBD1. The germline CDR1 and CDR2 sequences are SQVTM and ANQGSEA. The ends lost 7 bases at V and 5 bases at J; junction bases unmatched: 10. The CDR3 has 13 residues. CDR3 DNA: TGCAGCGGCGGGACAGCGCCGGAGACTGAAGCTTTCTTT. Protein: CSGGTAPETEAFF.

This clonotype appeared many times. The chain joins TRBV6-5 to TRBJ2-7, with 8 bases lining up with TRBD1. V lost 0 bases and J lost 2; bases outside the gene matches: 12. The CDR3 length is 18 residues. Germline V gene sequence: CDR1 MNHEY, CDR2 SVGAGI. CDR3 sequence reads: CASSYSPPARGLPYEQYF. CDR3 bases: TGTGCCAGCAGTTACTCGCCCCCCGCCAGGGGGCTTCCCTACGAGCAGTACTTC.

This chain uses TRBV29-1 with TRBJ1-1; 7 bases map to TRBD1. Trimming took 7 bases from V and 1 from J; bases not matched to a gene: 9. There are 14 residues in the CDR3. Looked up from germline, CDR1 is SQVTM and CDR2 is ANQGSEA. The CDR3 sequence is CSGMQQGWNTEAFF. The CDR3, as DNA: TGCAGCGGCATGCAACAGGGGTGGAACACTGAAGCTTTCTTT.